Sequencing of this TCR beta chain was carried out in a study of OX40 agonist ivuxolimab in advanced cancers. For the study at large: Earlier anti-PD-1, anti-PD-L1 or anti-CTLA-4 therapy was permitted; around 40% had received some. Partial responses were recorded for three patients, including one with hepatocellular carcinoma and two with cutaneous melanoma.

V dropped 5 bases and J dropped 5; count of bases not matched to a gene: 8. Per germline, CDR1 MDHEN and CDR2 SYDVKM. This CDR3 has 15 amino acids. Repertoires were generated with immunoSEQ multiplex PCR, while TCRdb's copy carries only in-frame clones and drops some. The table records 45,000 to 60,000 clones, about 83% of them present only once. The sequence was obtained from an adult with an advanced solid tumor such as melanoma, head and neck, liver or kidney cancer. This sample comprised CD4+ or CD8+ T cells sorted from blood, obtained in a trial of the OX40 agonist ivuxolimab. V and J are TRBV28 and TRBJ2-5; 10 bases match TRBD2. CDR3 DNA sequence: TGTGCCAGCAGTAAAAGCGGGAGGGCCATGGAGACCCAGTACTTC. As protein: CASSKSGRAMETQYF. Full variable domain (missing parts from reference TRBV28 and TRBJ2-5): DVKVTQSSRYLVKRTGEKVFLECVQDMDHENMFWYRQDPGLGLRLIYFSYDVKMKEKGDIPEGYSVSREKKERFSLILESASTNQTSMYLCASSKSGRAMETQYFGPGTRLLVL.